This TCR beta chain was found in a study of vaccination effects on CD4 cells after COVID-19. Antigen-specific CD4+ T cell clonotypes were called by their expansion after viral peptide-pool culture in ViraFEST. With roughly 10 days of culture completed, CD4+ T cells were isolated. This clone was counted once. The antigen remains undetermined. Data came from immunoSEQ multiplex PCR; TCRdb stores just in-frame clones and leaves some out. The table includes about 20,000 clones, 70% detected once. Germline assignment: CDR1 LGHDT and CDR2 YNNKEL (reference sequence). Trimming shortened V by 4 bases and J by 11 bases, and 17 bases separated the two germline ends. The CDR3 contains 13 residues.

The TCR comes from a human donor who received a COVID-19 vaccine. Sequenced here: CD4+ T cells from PBMCs cultured with HCoV-229E spike peptides, sampled before COVID-19 vaccination. This sequence joins TRBV3-1 (or the pseudogene TRBV3-2) and TRBJ1-1, with D perhaps TRBD1 (5 bases). Written as DNA, the CDR3 is TGTGCCAGCAGCCCGACAGTTCGACGAGTGGCTTTCTTT. Its protein is CASSPTVRRVAFF.